The rows below give T cell receptor beta chains drawn from one sample of a study of blood T cell repertoires in COVID-19. TCRdb keeps only in-frame clones here, not all; method: immunoSEQ multiplex PCR. The table includes tens of thousands of clones, 85% detected once. Sequenced sample: peripheral blood. These receptors came from a human donor in a cohort sampled during active COVID-19. The CDR3 runs from the conserved cysteine through the conserved F or W. Each record gives: CDR3 length, J gene, D gene, V gene, clone size, CDR3 DNA, CDR3 protein. D genes are given only for firm matches. Clone size appears in some rows only: once, few, many, or a class for an expanded clone.

11	TRBJ1-2	-	TRBV12-3/TRBV12-4	-	TGTGCCAGCAGCACAAACTATGGCTACACCTTC	CASSTNYGYTF
16	TRBJ1-5	-	TRBV27	-	TGTGCCAGCAGTTTGCTAAGCGGGTTTAGCAATCAGCCCCAGCATTTT	CASSLLSGFSNQPQHF
13	TRBJ2-1	-	TRBV3-1/TRBV3-2	-	TGTGCCAGCAGCCAAGATCACCAAGCTCGTCAGTTCTTC	CASSQDHQARQFF
13	TRBJ2-2	-	TRBV6-2/TRBV6-3	-	TGTGCCAGCAGCCGCACAGGGTCCGGGGAGCTGTTTTTT	CASSRTGSGELFF
13	TRBJ1-2	-	TRBV20-1	-	TGCAGTGCTAGTGGCAGGGGTGGTTCGGGCTACACCTTC	CSASGRGGSGYTF
13	TRBJ2-5	TRBD1	TRBV7-3	-	TGTGCCAGCAGCCCGACAGGGGGGCAGACCCAGTACTTC	CASSPTGGQTQYF
16	TRBJ1-4	-	TRBV19	-	TGTGCCAGTAGTCAGCTAAGGGGTTTACCTAATGAAAAACTGTTTTTT	CASSQLRGLPNEKLFF
11	TRBJ1-2	-	TRBV9	-	TGTGCCAGCAGCTCCCCAGGGGTTAAGGGCTTC	CASSSPGVKGF
13	TRBJ1-5	-	TRBV19	-	TGTGCCACCGGACTGCCTAACAATCAGCCCCAGCATTTT	CATGLPNNQPQHF
16	TRBJ2-1	TRBD2	TRBV7-8	-	TGTGCCAGCAGCGTAACTAGCGGCCGCTCCTACAATGAGCAGTTCTTC	CASSVTSGRSYNEQFF
13	TRBJ1-6	-	TRBV28	-	TGTGCCAGCGCGGGGTCTCAGTATTCACCCCTCCACTTT	CASAGSQYSPLHF
16	TRBJ2-1	TRBD2	TRBV5-1	-	TGCGCCAGCAGCTCGGCCTTTGCGGGAGTGGGCAATGAGCAGTTCTTC	CASSSAFAGVGNEQFF
14	TRBJ2-1	-	TRBV6-1	-	TGTGCCAGCAGTGAAACTCCAGGGTACAATGAGCAGTTCTTC	CASSETPGYNEQFF
15	TRBJ1-5	-	TRBV5-1	-	TGCGCCAGCAGCGGGGGACAAACAAGCGGTGAGCCCCAGCATTTT	CASSGGQTSGEPQHF
15	TRBJ2-7	TRBD1	TRBV4-3	-	TGCGCCAGCAGCCAAGTTATGGGACAGGGGTACGAGCAGTACTTC	CASSQVMGQGYEQYF
14	TRBJ2-1	TRBD1	TRBV28	-	TGTGCCAGCAGTTTATTTGACAGGGGGTCTGAGCAGTTCTTC	CASSLFDRGSEQFF
17	TRBJ2-1	TRBD2	TRBV14	-	TGTGCCAGCAGCCAGCCCCTAGCGGGAGTTCTCTACAATGAGCAGTTCTTC	CASSQPLAGVLYNEQFF
14	TRBJ2-3	-	TRBV6-5	-	TGTGCCAGCAGGGGACAATGGACCGGAGATACGCAGTATTTT	CASRGQWTGDTQYF
15	TRBJ2-3	TRBD1	TRBV6-4	once	TGTGCCAGCAGAGCGGACAGGGCGAGCACAGATACGCAGTATTTT	CASRADRASTDTQYF
15	TRBJ2-2	TRBD1	TRBV9	once	TGTGCCAGCAGCGCGGGCCCAGGGGGCACCGGGGAGCTGTTTTTT	CASSAGPGGTGELFF
16	TRBJ2-1	TRBD2	TRBV6-2/TRBV6-3	-	TGTGCCAGCAGTGCGGGGGGCCTGGGCTCCTACAATGAGCAGTTCTTC	CASSAGGLGSYNEQFF
14	TRBJ2-4	-	TRBV30	-	TGTGCCTGGGAAGCGGGTACAGCCAAAAACATTCAGTACTTC	CAWEAGTAKNIQYF
15	TRBJ2-5	-	TRBV19	-	TGTGCCAGTAGTTTCCCGGGGGGCCTCGTAGAGACCCAGTACTTC	CASSFPGGLVETQYF
13	TRBJ1-1	-	TRBV5-1	-	TGCGCCAGCAGCTTGGGGGCGAACACTGAAGCTTTCTTT	CASSLGANTEAFF
15	TRBJ2-1	TRBD2	TRBV28	-	TGTGCCAGCAGTCCCGGGACTAGCGGGAGGGGGAAGCAGTTCTTC	CASSPGTSGRGKQFF
15	TRBJ1-1	-	TRBV15	once	TGTGCCACCAGCAGACTCCTACCCATGAACACTGAAGCTTTCTTT	CATSRLLPMNTEAFF
13	TRBJ2-1	TRBD2	TRBV7-8	few	TGTGCCAGCAGCATGATGCGGGGGAATGAGCAGTTCTTC	CASSMMRGNEQFF
15	TRBJ2-5	TRBD2	TRBV7-3	-	TGTGCCAGCAGTAAAGGGACTAGCGGGAGAGAGACCCAGTACTTC	CASSKGTSGRETQYF
19	TRBJ2-2	TRBD2	TRBV5-1	-	TGCGCCAGCAGCTCCGGACTAGCGGGAGCCCCGCGAGCCACCGGGGAGCTGTTTTTT	CASSSGLAGAPRATGELFF
14	TRBJ2-5	TRBD2	TRBV30	-	TGTGCCTGGAGTGTGGGGGGGATTCAAGAGACCCAGTACTTC	CAWSVGGIQETQYF
13	TRBJ2-1	-	TRBV11-2	-	TGTGCCAGCAGCTTAGAAATCGGTTATGAGCAGTTCTTC	CASSLEIGYEQFF
15	TRBJ2-3	TRBD1	TRBV5-1	-	TGCGCCAGCAGCCTACGACAGGGGCGCACAGATACGCAGTATTTT	CASSLRQGRTDTQYF
13	TRBJ1-2	-	TRBV6-5	once	TGTGCCAGCAGTCCGGGAGTTGGCTATGGCTACACCTTC	CASSPGVGYGYTF
13	TRBJ2-1	-	TRBV5-1	-	TGCGCCAGCAGCTTGGCAGGCAACAATGAGCAGTTCTTC	CASSLAGNNEQFF
15	TRBJ1-1	TRBD1	TRBV29-1	-	TGCAGCGTTGAAAAGGTTTCAGGGGGCCCTACTGAAGCTTTCTTT	CSVEKVSGGPTEAFF
18	TRBJ2-6	TRBD1	TRBV24-1	-	TGTGCCACCAGTGATTTTAGGACAGGACAGCCTGGGGCCAACGTCCTGACTTTC	CATSDFRTGQPGANVLTF
13	TRBJ2-7	TRBD2	TRBV10-3	-	TGTGCCACCTGGGAGGGCTCCACCTACGAGCAGTACTTC	CATWEGSTYEQYF
17	TRBJ2-1	-	TRBV23-1	-	TGCGCCAGCAGTCAATGCTTACAGGTAGACGCCTGCAATGAGCAGTTCTTC	CASSQCLQVDACNEQFF
14	TRBJ2-1	-	TRBV24-1	-	TGTGCCACCAGTGAGCCGGGACACTACAATGAGCAGTTCTTC	CATSEPGHYNEQFF
15	TRBJ2-3	-	TRBV21-1	-	TGTGCCAGCAGCAAAGTGGCGGGAAGCACAGATACGCAGTATTTT	CASSKVAGSTDTQYF
16	TRBJ2-7	TRBD2	TRBV4-2	-	TGTGCCAGCAGCGAGAGGTTCGGGCGGGAGGTAGGCGAGCAGTACTTC	CASSERFGREVGEQYF
14	TRBJ1-2	TRBD1	TRBV28	-	TGTGCCAGCAGTTTCGCTGGACAGGTCGGTGGCTACACCTTC	CASSFAGQVGGYTF
12	TRBJ1-5	-	TRBV20-1	-	TGCAGTGCTAGTACCCGACAGAGGCCCCAGCATTTT	CSASTRQRPQHF
13	TRBJ1-6	-	TRBV27	-	TGTGCCACCCGGAGCGGGTATCTTTTACCCCTCCACTTT	CATRSGYLLPLHF
16	TRBJ2-2	-	TRBV5-1	-	TGCGCCAGCAGCCCTTTAGCGGACGCGAACACCGGGGAGCTGTTTTTT	CASSPLADANTGELFF
15	TRBJ1-2	TRBD1	TRBV7-9	-	TGTGCCAGCAGCTTCCGGGACAGGGGGCGCGGTGGCTACACCTTC	CASSFRDRGRGGYTF
16	TRBJ2-7	TRBD1	TRBV10-3	-	TGTGCCATCAGTGAGTCGCGGACAGGGAGCTCCTACGAGCAGTACTTC	CAISESRTGSSYEQYF
13	TRBJ2-7	-	TRBV4-1	once	TGCGCCAGCAGCCAAGACCAATTCTACGAGCAGTACTTC	CASSQDQFYEQYF
14	TRBJ2-2	-	TRBV7-3	-	TGTGCCAGCAGCTTCTCGGGGAACACCGGGGAGCTGTTTTTT	CASSFSGNTGELFF
13	TRBJ2-7	-	TRBV7-9	few	TGTGCCAGCAGCTTTGGGGAGTCGGCTCCGGGGTACTTC	CASSFGESAPGYF
15	TRBJ1-1	TRBD1	TRBV11-2	-	TGTGCCAGCAGCAATACAGGGGGCTGGGTCACTGAAGCTTTCTTT	CASSNTGGWVTEAFF
15	TRBJ2-1	TRBD1	TRBV6-6	-	TGTGCCAGCAGACCCCTGGACAGGGTGGGCAATGAGCAGTTCTTC	CASRPLDRVGNEQFF
15	TRBJ2-5	TRBD1	TRBV15	-	TGTGCCACCAGCAGGGGACAGGGCGCTCAAGAGACCCAGTACTTC	CATSRGQGAQETQYF
15	TRBJ1-1	-	TRBV7-6	-	TGTGCCAGCAGCTCCCAACAGGGAATGAACACTGAAGCTTTCTTT	CASSSQQGMNTEAFF
14	TRBJ1-1	TRBD1	TRBV5-6	-	TGTGCCAGCAGCTTGACAGGGGTGAACACTGAAGCTTTCTTT	CASSLTGVNTEAFF
14	TRBJ2-5	-	TRBV19	few	TGTGCCAGTAGTTATCAGGACGGAAGGGGGACCCAGTACTTC	CASSYQDGRGTQYF
12	TRBJ1-5	-	TRBV6-5	-	TGTGCCAGCGGACAGATCGATCAGCCCCAGCATTTT	CASGQIDQPQHF
17	TRBJ1-2	-	TRBV3-1/TRBV3-2	-	TGTGCCAGCAGCCAAGATCTGAGGGGGGGGCTGGTCTATGGCTACACCTTC	CASSQDLRGGLVYGYTF